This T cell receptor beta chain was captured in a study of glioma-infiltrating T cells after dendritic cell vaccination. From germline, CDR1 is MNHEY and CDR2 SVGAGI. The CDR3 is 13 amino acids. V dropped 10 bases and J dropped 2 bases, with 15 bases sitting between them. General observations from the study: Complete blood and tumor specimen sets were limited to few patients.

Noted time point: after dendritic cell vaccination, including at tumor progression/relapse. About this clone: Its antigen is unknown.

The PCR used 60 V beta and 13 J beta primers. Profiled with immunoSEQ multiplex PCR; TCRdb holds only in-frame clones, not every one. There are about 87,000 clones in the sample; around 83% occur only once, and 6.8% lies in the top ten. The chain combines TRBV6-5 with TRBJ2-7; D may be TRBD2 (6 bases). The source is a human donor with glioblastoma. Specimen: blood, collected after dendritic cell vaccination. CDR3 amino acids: CATRGSFAYEQYF. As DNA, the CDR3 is TGTGCCACTCGGGGGTCCTTCGCCTACGAGCAGTACTTC.